A single sample is the source of the 32 T cell receptor beta chains below, sequenced in a study of CD8 T cells in Susac syndrome. The authors reverse transcribed about 0.5 to 1 ug RNA with random hexamers. TCRdb analysed the immunoSEQ multiplex PCR reads with MiXCR anew, one entry per CDR3 protein. Here the sample spans 200,000 or so distinct CDR3 sequences, more than 85% being singletons. The sequencing input was CD8+ T cells from PBMCs. The receptors shown here come from a human donor with multiple sclerosis.

The gene calls are TRBV27 and TRBJ1-1, with D tentatively TRBD1 (5 bases). Germline values: CDR1 MNHEY, CDR2 SMNVEV (reference sequence). V lost 8 bases and J 4 bases, leaving 23 bases between the germline ends. The CDR3 contains 16 residues. Here the CDR3 DNA reads TGTGCCAGCCAGTCCCTGTTAGGGGAAGATAGCACTGAAGCTTTCTTT. Amino acids: CASQSLLGEDSTEAFF.

V gene TRBV6-6 combines with J gene TRBJ2-7; 7 positions agree with TRBD2. The CDR3 is 15 amino acids. J lost 2 bases, V lost 2 bases, and 6 bases had no gene match. The germline V gene has CDR1 MNHNY and CDR2 SVGAGI (reference sequence). The CDR3 nucleotides are TGTGCCAGCAGTTACGTCTCTAGCGGACCCTACGAGCAGTACTTC. Residues: CASSYVSSGPYEQYF.

The J gene is TRBJ2-7, the V gene TRBV6-5; D is perhaps TRBD1 (5 bases). Germline lookup yields CDR1 MNHEY and CDR2 SVGAGI. There are 13 residues in the CDR3. V was cut by 2 bases and J by 6 bases, with 11 bases left in between. CDR3: CASSYGGQGEQYF. Written as DNA, the CDR3 is TGTGCCAGCAGTTACGGCGGACAAGGCGAGCAGTACTTC.

The chain carries TRBV28 and TRBJ2-1; 13 positions agree with TRBD2. J lost 8 bases, V lost 3 bases, and 7 bases had no gene match. This CDR3 has 16 amino acids. The germline gives CDR1 MDHEN, CDR2 SYDVKM. CDR3 sequence (DNA): TGTGCCAGCAGTTTCGATCCGGGACTAGCGGGATATGAGCAGTTCTTC. Residues: CASSFDPGLAGYEQFF.

This chain uses TRBV6-2 or TRBV6-3 with TRBJ2-5; no clear D gene. Trimming stripped 0 bases from V and 4 bases from J, with 9 bases between. The germline V gene has CDR1 MNHEY and CDR2 SVGEGT. The CDR3 is made up of 14 amino acids. This chain's CDR3 is CASSYSTLRETQYF. CDR3 nucleotides: TGTGCCAGCAGTTACTCTACACTGCGAGAGACCCAGTACTTC.

This rearrangement joins TRBV9 to TRBJ2-1; D not resolved. Trimming stripped 0 bases from V and 3 bases from J, with 16 bases between. Looked up from germline, CDR1 is SGDLS and CDR2 is YYNGEE. This CDR3 contains 17 residues. The CDR3 loop reads CASSVDLVTRGYNEQFF. Written as DNA, the CDR3 is TGTGCCAGCAGCGTAGATTTGGTTACACGCGGCTACAATGAGCAGTTCTTC.

CDR3: CASSSGAGGGDEQFF. CDR3 in DNA: TGTGCCAGCAGCTCGGGGGCGGGAGGAGGTGATGAGCAGTTCTTC. The chain combines TRBV7-3 with TRBJ2-1, with 8 bases identical to TRBD2. Germline V gene sequence: CDR1 SGHTA, CDR2 FQGTGA. The CDR3 is 15 residues long. V lost 4 bases to trimming and J lost 8 bases; unmatched junction nucleotides: 10.

This chain links TRBV19 with TRBJ2-1; 11 nucleotides match TRBD2. This CDR3 has 13 amino acids. V was clipped by 2 bases and J by 9 bases; unmatched bases: 0. Germline V gene lookup returns CDR1 LNHDA and CDR2 SQIVND (reference sequence). CDR3 sequence reads: CASSITSGGEQFF. In DNA form, the CDR3 reads TGTGCCAGTAGTATAACTAGCGGGGGTGAGCAGTTCTTC.

The rearrangement links TRBV7-9 to TRBJ2-7; TRBD1 agrees at 8 bases. Germline-derived CDR1 and CDR2 are SEHNR and FQNEAQ (reference sequence). Trimming at V came to 5 bases and at J to 1 base, leaving 4 bases not matched to a gene. The CDR3 has 14 amino acids. The CDR3: CASSPTGDSYEQYF. The CDR3 region has the DNA TGTGCCAGCAGCCCGACAGGGGATTCCTACGAGCAGTACTTC.

This chain joins TRBV30 and TRBJ2-2, with 12 bases identical to TRBD2. This CDR3 contains 15 residues. Germline V gene data show CDR1 as GTSNPN and CDR2 as SVGIG (reference sequence). V lost 6 bases, J lost 2 bases, and 4 bases stayed unmatched. The CDR3 DNA is TGTGCCTGCCAGACTAGCGGGAGTAACACCGGGGAGCTGTTTTTT. Translated, it gives CACQTSGSNTGELFF.

This chain joins TRBV11-2 and TRBJ1-2; D call uncertain. V lost 5 bases and J 5 bases, leaving 12 bases between the germline ends. The CDR3 has 13 residues. Germline V gene lookup returns CDR1 SGHAT and CDR2 FQNNGV. CDR3 loop: CASSTGGWYGYTF. The CDR3 bases are TGTGCCAGCAGCACGGGAGGCTGGTATGGCTACACCTTC.

The chain has TRBV7-9 and TRBJ2-1; 7 nucleotides agree with TRBD1. The trim removed 5 bases at V and 6 bases at J, leaving 7 bases unmatched. The CDR3 length is 14 residues. Germline V gene lookup returns CDR1 SEHNR and CDR2 FQNEAQ (reference sequence). The CDR3 region is CASSPRTGGNEQFF. The CDR3, as DNA: TGTGCCAGCAGCCCAAGGACAGGTGGCAATGAGCAGTTCTTC.

The chain employs TRBV15 and TRBJ2-1, with D possibly TRBD2 on 6 matching bases. The CDR3 is 17 amino acids. Germline assignment: CDR1 LNHNV and CDR2 YYDKDF (reference sequence). Trimming cost V 0 bases and J 8 bases, with 20 bases left between them. The CDR3 region has the DNA TGTGCCACCAGCAGAGACCTAAGGGTTCGCGGGATAGATGAGCAGTTCTTC. Translation: CATSRDLRVRGIDEQFF.

In this sample, this clonotype turned up a few times. This chain connects TRBV9 to TRBJ2-1; D uncertain. V lost 0 bases and J 0 bases, leaving 7 bases between the germline ends. Germline V gene lookup returns CDR1 SGDLS and CDR2 YYNGEE. The CDR3 covers 15 residues. This CDR3 reads CASSVGDLSYNEQFF. The CDR3 nucleotides are TGTGCCAGCAGCGTAGGGGATCTCTCCTACAATGAGCAGTTCTTC.

The chain is built from TRBV14 and TRBJ1-1; no clear D. CDR1 is SGHDN and CDR2 is FVKESK in the germline V gene. The germline V and J ends were trimmed by 6 bases and 0 bases, with 14 bases remaining between them. The CDR3 runs to 15 residues. CDR3 in DNA: TGTGCCAGCAGTCAGGAGGCCCACATGAACACTGAAGCTTTCTTT. This gives the protein CASSQEAHMNTEAFF.

The gene calls are TRBV24-1 and TRBJ2-1; 7 bases line up with TRBD2. CDR3 length: 18 residues. The trim removed 4 bases at V and 4 bases at J, leaving 15 bases unmatched. Germline V CDR1 and CDR2: KGHDR, SFDVKD. This CDR3 is CATSDRDPGRNKYNEQFF. CDR3 DNA sequence: TGTGCCACCAGTGACAGGGACCCCGGGAGGAATAAATACAATGAGCAGTTCTTC.

CDR3 DNA sequence: TGCGCCAGCAGCTATACCCACCTCACGAACACCGGGGAGCTGTTTTTT. Translated: CASSYTHLTNTGELFF. The chain links TRBV4-1 to TRBJ2-2; D unclear. Trimming cost V 5 bases and J 0 bases, with 13 bases left between them. Germline CDR1 reads MGHRA; CDR2 reads YSYEKL. CDR3 length equals 16 residues.

The chain combines TRBV9 with TRBJ2-1, with TRBD1 identical over 11 bases. V was pared by 3 bases and J by 2 bases, with 4 bases of the junction left unmatched. CDR3 length: 16 amino acids. Germline V gene data show CDR1 as SGDLS and CDR2 as YYNGEE. In DNA, the CDR3 is TGTGCCAGCAGCGGCGAGGGACAGGGGGCCTACAATGAGCAGTTCTTC. Its translation is CASSGEGQGAYNEQFF.

The chain uses TRBV12-3 or TRBV12-4 and TRBJ2-2, with 11 positions matching TRBD2. The CDR3 extends over 15 amino acids. With V trimmed by 6 bases and J by 10 bases, 10 bases remained unmatched. Here the CDR3 reads CASRLLAGGREELFF. The CDR3 coding sequence is TGTGCCAGCAGGCTCCTAGCGGGAGGTCGGGAGGAGCTGTTTTTT.

The rearrangement links TRBV20-1 to TRBJ1-5; D is unresolved. V shed 0 bases and J shed 0 bases, with 6 bases lying between them. The CDR3 extends over 14 amino acids. Germline V lookup: CDR1 DFQATT, CDR2 SNEGSKA (reference sequence). CDR3 DNA: TGCAGTGCTAGAGAATTACATAGCAATCAGCCCCAGCATTTT. Its protein is CSARELHSNQPQHF.

J is TRBJ2-7 and V is TRBV7-9; maybe TRBD2 (6 bases). Germline V gene lookup returns CDR1 SEHNR and CDR2 FQNEAQ (reference sequence). V was pared by 5 bases and J by 7 bases, with 21 bases between. CDR3 length: 15 amino acids. The DNA of the CDR3 is TGTGCCAGCAGCCCCCCAGGGACTTTGCTTGAAGAGCAGTACTTC. Protein sequence: CASSPPGTLLEEQYF.

This sequence joins TRBV30 and TRBJ2-5; possible D gene TRBD2, 6 bases. The CDR3 loop spans 15 amino acids. V was cut by 3 bases and J by 3 bases, with 17 bases left in between. Germline CDR1 is GTSNPN and CDR2 is SVGIG (reference sequence). The CDR3 loop reads CAWSHQLAKEETQYF. In DNA form, the CDR3 reads TGTGCCTGGAGCCACCAACTAGCTAAAGAAGAGACCCAGTACTTC.

This chain uses TRBV27 with TRBJ2-7; D might be TRBD2 (6 bases). CDR3 length equals 13 residues. Germline V lookup: CDR1 MNHEY, CDR2 SMNVEV (reference sequence). V dropped 4 bases and J dropped 5 bases, with 12 bases sitting between them. The CDR3 sequence: CASSYTSLDEQYF. The CDR3 region has the DNA TGTGCCAGCAGTTATACTAGCTTGGACGAGCAGTACTTC.

The rearrangement joins TRBV29-1 to TRBJ1-1; D uncertain. There are 12 residues in the CDR3. The germline V gene has CDR1 SQVTM and CDR2 ANQGSEA. The V end lost 4 bases, the J end lost 3 bases, and 9 bases lay between the germline ends. CDR3: CSVVLVDTEAFF. The CDR3 coding sequence is TGCAGCGTTGTCTTGGTGGACACTGAAGCTTTCTTT.

The rearrangement joins TRBV5-6 to TRBJ1-2; D is unclear. V was shortened by 3 bases and J by 2 bases, with 11 bases between the two germline ends. Germline CDR1 SGHDT, CDR2 YYEEEE. The CDR3 sequence is 14 residues long. CDR3 DNA: TGTGCCAGCAGCTACGGTGTCCCCAACTATGGCTACACCTTC. This translates into CASSYGVPNYGYTF.

This chain links TRBV20-1 with TRBJ2-3; D not resolved. This CDR3 has 14 residues. V was clipped by 6 bases and J by 2 bases, with 15 bases between them. From germline, CDR1 is DFQATT and CDR2 SNEGSKA (reference sequence). This chain's CDR3 is CSANSRLSTDTQYF. The CDR3 DNA reads TGCAGTGCCAACTCTAGGTTGTCCACAGATACGCAGTATTTT.

The rearrangement joins TRBV24-1 to TRBJ1-1; D is perhaps TRBD1 (6 bases). CDR3 length: 15 amino acids. Germline values: CDR1 KGHDR, CDR2 SFDVKD. V was pared by 9 bases and J by 5 bases, with 21 bases between. CDR3 sequence: CATAKCPPRGTEAFF. The CDR3, as DNA: TGTGCCACCGCGAAGTGTCCCCCGAGGGGGACTGAAGCTTTCTTT.

This chain links TRBV7-6 with TRBJ2-5; weak D call: TRBD2 (6 bases). CDR3 length: 13 amino acids. V shed 10 bases and J shed 5 bases, with 17 bases lying between them. Germline V gene lookup returns CDR1 SGHVS and CDR2 FNYEAQ. The CDR3 region is CATASAGSETQYF. The CDR3 nucleotides read TGTGCCACCGCGTCTGCGGGGAGCGAGACCCAGTACTTC.

The chain links TRBV7-9 to TRBJ1-1; D unclear. This CDR3 comprises 18 residues. Germline CDR1 reads SEHNR; CDR2 reads FQNEAQ (reference sequence). V lost 5 bases to trimming and J lost 1 base, with 23 bases between them. In DNA, the CDR3 is TGTGCCAGCAGCCAAGAACGGGTGCCGCATGCCGCGAACACTGAAGCTTTCTTT. Translation: CASSQERVPHAANTEAFF.

This chain uses TRBV7-9 with TRBJ1-2; unclear D gene. The germline V gene has CDR1 SEHNR and CDR2 FQNEAQ (reference sequence). The CDR3 has 14 amino acids. Trimming left V 8 bases short and J 5 bases short, with 18 bases between. CDR3 bases: TGTGCCAGCGTCGGTAGAGAGGCGGGATATGGCTACACCTTC. This gives the protein CASVGREAGYGYTF.

The rearrangement uses TRBV3-1 and TRBJ2-7, with a tentative D call TRBD2 (7 bases). This CDR3 is built from 15 residues. Trimming took off 4 bases at V and 0 bases at J, with 13 bases between the two ends. Germline values: CDR1 LGHDT, CDR2 YNNKEL (reference sequence). The CDR3, as DNA: TGTGCCAGCAGCCCAGGCGGGGGCGTCTCCTACGAGCAGTACTTC. It translates to CASSPGGGVSYEQYF.

The chain recombines TRBV4-1 with TRBJ2-2, with D perhaps TRBD2 (6 bases). Per germline, CDR1 MGHRA and CDR2 YSYEKL. CDR3 length: 15 residues. V was shortened by 4 bases and J by 6 bases, with 15 bases between the two germline ends. CDR3 bases: TGCGCCAGCAGCCGTCAGGAGGGCCTCCCCGGGGAGCTGTTTTTT. Protein product: CASSRQEGLPGELFF.